The 21 T cell receptor beta chains below were found in one sample sequenced in a study of cytomegalovirus exposure and HLA in healthy donors. PCR amplification relied on 60 Vbeta primers (plus 13 Jbeta primers). TCRdb's copy holds only in-frame clones and misses some; the assay was immunoSEQ multiplex PCR. The data hold some 89,000 clones, with approximately 70% observed a single time. The sequenced sample was PBMCs. The origin of the receptors is a man aged 55 to 70 in good health and CMV-seronegative.

This clone was recorded only once. This chain joins TRBV11-2 and TRBJ2-5; 7 bases agree with TRBD2. The CDR3 covers 15 residues. CDR1 is SGHAT, CDR2 FQNNGV, per germline. Unmatched junction bases numbered 8, after V lost 5 bases and J lost 2 bases. CDR3 protein: CASSPRGEGQETQYF. The CDR3 bases are TGTGCCAGCAGCCCCCGGGGGGAGGGTCAAGAGACCCAGTACTTC.

This clone was counted many times. The chain combines TRBV4-1 with TRBJ1-4; the D is unclear. Trimming took 0 bases from V and 8 from J, leaving 13 bases between them. The CDR3 extends over 15 amino acids. Germline CDR1 reads MGHRA; CDR2 reads YSYEKL. The CDR3: CASSQDVRVGEKLFF. For the CDR3, the DNA is TGCGCCAGCAGCCAAGATGTGCGGGTTGGAGAAAAACTGTTTTTT.

The rearrangement links TRBV4-3 to TRBJ1-2, with 7 bases aligning to TRBD1. V trimming: 0 bases; J trimming: 4 bases; junction bases outside the gene matches: 8. Germline assignment: CDR1 LGHNA and CDR2 YSLEER. This CDR3 spans 16 amino acids. The CDR3 DNA reads as TGCGCCAGCAGCCAAGACTCGACAGGGAATCGCTATGGCTACACCTTC. It yields the protein CASSQDSTGNRYGYTF.

This clone was counted between two and nine times. The rearrangement links TRBV4-3 to TRBJ1-1, with D possibly TRBD1 on 6 matching bases. V lost 3 bases and J 1 base, leaving 9 bases between the germline ends. The germline V gene has CDR1 LGHNA and CDR2 YSLEER. This CDR3 spans 14 amino acids. This chain's CDR3 is CASSHPDRNTEAFF. The CDR3 nucleotides read TGCGCCAGCAGCCACCCGGACAGGAACACTGAAGCTTTCTTT.

The gene calls are TRBV7-2 and TRBJ2-3; 7 bases align to TRBD2. This CDR3 comprises 16 residues. The ends lost 5 bases at V and 4 bases at J; junction bases unmatched: 12. From germline, CDR1 is SGHTA and CDR2 FQGNSA. The CDR3 protein is CASSPDGGGVPDTQYF. The CDR3 region has the DNA TGTGCCAGCAGCCCCGATGGCGGGGGAGTCCCAGATACGCAGTATTTT.

By proportion, this clone is medium-sized. This chain uses TRBV5-6 with TRBJ2-4, with a weak D call TRBD2 (5 bases). CDR3 length equals 16 residues. CDR1 and CDR2 from the germline V gene are SGHDT and YYEEEE. V dropped 3 bases and J dropped 6 bases, with 19 bases sitting between them. This CDR3 is CASSWAALAGGNIQYF. The DNA of the CDR3 is TGTGCCAGCAGCTGGGCGGCCCTAGCAGGTGGAAACATTCAGTACTTC.

The gene calls are TRBV4-3 and TRBJ1-1, with 7 bases matching TRBD1. The germline gives CDR1 LGHNA, CDR2 YSLEER. CDR3 length: 15 residues. The V and J ends lost 4 bases and 0 bases, in that order; junction bases with no gene match: 5. This chain's CDR3 is CASSPGQTMNTEAFF. As DNA, the CDR3 is TGCGCCAGCAGCCCGGGACAGACCATGAACACTGAAGCTTTCTTT.

V usage is TRBV4-1 and J usage is TRBJ2-7; D is possibly TRBD2 (5 bases). Germline V CDR1 and CDR2: MGHRA, YSYEKL. The CDR3 is made up of 16 amino acids. V was cut by 1 base and J by 0 bases, with 13 bases left in between. CDR3 region: CASSQGGLSSSYEQYF. CDR3 nucleotides: TGCGCCAGCAGCCAAGGAGGACTGTCGAGCTCCTACGAGCAGTACTTC.

This chain links TRBV28 with TRBJ1-5, with 7 bases aligning to TRBD1. The CDR3 is 13 amino acids. Germline values: CDR1 MDHEN, CDR2 SYDVKM. V dropped 6 bases and J dropped 5; count of bases not matched to a gene: 4. CDR3 DNA sequence: TGTGCCAGCAGCAGGGGGTTAGATCAGCCCCAGCATTTT. Translated, it gives CASSRGLDQPQHF. Variable domain in full (rest from reference TRBV28 and TRBJ1-5): DVKVTQSSRYLVKRTGEKVFLECVQDMDHENMFWYRQDPGLGLRLIYFSYDVKMKEKGDIPEGYSVSREKKERFSLILESASTNQTSMYLCASSRGLDQPQHFGDGTRLSIL.

This chain joins TRBV12-2 and TRBJ2-7; the table's D gene call, TRBD1, was not cross checked with the DNA. TRBV12-2 is annotated as a pseudogene. This CDR3 is built from 15 residues. The CDR3 sequence is CASRTNDRGSYEQYF. The DNA of the CDR3 is TGTGCAAGTCGCACTAACGACAGGGGCTCCTACGAGCAGTACTTC.

The V and J genes are TRBV5-4 and TRBJ2-3; 14 positions agree with TRBD2. Germline CDR1 is SGHNT and CDR2 is YYREEE (reference sequence). CDR3 length: 16 amino acids. The V gene end was trimmed by 5 bases and the J gene end by 5 bases; junction bases not matched to a gene: 7. The CDR3 DNA reads TGTGCCAGCAGGAGGACTAGCGGGGGGTTAGAAGATACGCAGTATTTT. It yields the protein CASRRTSGGLEDTQYF.

This chain connects TRBV19 to TRBJ1-2, with unresolved D. V lost 5 bases and J lost 3, with 13 bases in between. CDR3 length: 14 amino acids. The germline V gene encodes CDR1 LNHDA and CDR2 SQIVND (reference sequence). Written as DNA, the CDR3 is TGTGCCAGTAGTGCCGAGGGAGGCTACTATGGCTACACCTTC. Translation gives CASSAEGGYYGYTF.

This chain uses TRBV29-1 with TRBJ1-1; 12 bases line up with TRBD1. Per germline, CDR1 SQVTM and CDR2 ANQGSEA. The CDR3 is made up of 18 amino acids. J was trimmed by 2 bases and V by 3 bases; bases with no gene match: 13. CDR3 protein: CSVDVGTGGLFTNTEAFF. The CDR3 region has the DNA TGCAGCGTTGATGTGGGGACAGGGGGCCTCTTTACCAACACTGAAGCTTTCTTT. The full variable domain, its missing parts supplied by reference TRBV29-1 and TRBJ1-1, is SAVISQKPSRDICQRGTSLTIQCQVDSQVTMMFWYRQQPGQSLTLIATANQGSEATYESGFVIDKFPISRPNLTFSTLTVSNMSPEDSSIYLCSVDVGTGGLFTNTEAFFGQGTRLTVV.

This rearrangement joins TRBV6-5 to TRBJ1-2, with 11 nucleotides matching TRBD1. V shed 3 bases and J 5 bases; nucleotides not matched to a gene: 8. CDR3 length equals 16 residues. CDR1 and CDR2 (germline): MNHEY, SVGAGI. CDR3 sequence (DNA): TGTGCCAGCAGTTATATACGGACAGGGGGCTCTTATGGCTACACCTTC. Translating gives CASSYIRTGGSYGYTF.

V and J are TRBV6-5 and TRBJ1-1, with D uncertain. Trimming removed 4 bases at V and 5 bases at J, with 8 bases between. The length of the CDR3 is 12 residues. Germline CDR1 is MNHEY and CDR2 is SVGAGI. Here the CDR3 DNA reads TGTGCCAGCAGTTTTCGCGGGACTGAAGCTTTCTTT. Translating gives CASSFRGTEAFF.

J is TRBJ2-3 and V is TRBV4-3, with a possible D match to TRBD2 (6 bases). Germline V lookup: CDR1 LGHNA, CDR2 YSLEER. V shed 0 bases and J shed 1 base, with 17 bases lying between them. The CDR3 runs to 18 residues. CDR3 sequence: CASSQDGPGVRGTDTQYF. CDR3 DNA: TGCGCCAGCAGCCAAGATGGCCCGGGGGTTCGGGGCACAGATACGCAGTATTTT.

The chain combines TRBV28 with TRBJ2-1; D is ambiguous. V dropped 7 bases and J dropped 4 bases, with 8 bases sitting between them. This CDR3 has 12 residues. Per germline, CDR1 MDHEN and CDR2 SYDVKM. CDR3 nucleotides: TGTGCCAGCACAACGGTGTACAATGAGCAGTTCTTC. It codes for CASTTVYNEQFF.

The chain uses TRBV7-8 and TRBJ2-5; 8 positions agree with TRBD2. The CDR3 is made up of 15 amino acids. The V gene's germline CDR1 is SGHVS and CDR2 FQNEAQ. Losses at the gene ends were 8 bases for V and 4 bases for J; bases not matched to a gene: 12. The CDR3 DNA follows: TGTGCCAGCCGGGGTGTAGCGGGATTGCGAGAGACCCAGTACTTC. Protein sequence: CASRGVAGLRETQYF.

The genes are TRBV15 and TRBJ1-5; 9 bases map to TRBD1. This CDR3 spans 14 amino acids. CDR1 is LNHNV, CDR2 YYDKDF, per germline (reference sequence). V trimming: 3 bases; J trimming: 7 bases; junction bases outside the gene matches: 4. CDR3 sequence (DNA): TGTGCCACCAGCAGGGACAGGGGCTGGCAGCCCCAGCATTTT. As protein: CATSRDRGWQPQHF.

This clone was recorded once. The rearrangement joins TRBV12-5 to TRBJ2-1, with 8 bases aligning to TRBD2. CDR3 size: 16 residues. With V trimmed by 3 bases and J by 6 bases, 10 bases remained unmatched. CDR1 and CDR2 (germline): LGHNT, FRNRAP. Here the CDR3 reads CASGLGAGVGTNEQFF. CDR3 DNA: TGTGCTAGTGGTTTAGGAGCGGGAGTGGGGACCAATGAGCAGTTCTTC.

This rearrangement joins TRBV11-3 to TRBJ2-3, with D possibly TRBD2 on 6 matching bases. This CDR3 has 17 amino acids. V lost 4 bases, J lost 4 bases, and 21 bases lay in between. CDR1 is SGHNT, CDR2 YENEEA, per germline. CDR3 sequence (DNA): TGTGCCAGCAGCTCCTCCGGGGTCGCGGGGCAAGCAGATACGCAGTATTTT. Amino acids: CASSSSGVAGQADTQYF.